The 13 T cell receptor beta chains presented below share a single source sample, sequenced in a study of PD-L1 blockade in urothelial cancer. Time point meaning: pretreatment peripheral blood. TCRdb's table, derived via immunoSEQ multiplex PCR, lists solely in-frame clones and lacks some. Of roughly 130,000 clones in the sample, roughly 80% were seen once. Here the sequenced sample was PBMCs, taken around atezolizumab (anti-PD-L1) treatment. These TCRs come from a man between 45 and 60 years old with urothelial cancer.

V and J are TRBV18 and TRBJ2-5; 10 bases fit TRBD2. Germline CDR1 reads KGHSH; CDR2 reads LQKENI. J gave up 2 bases and V 6 bases, and 9 bases lay outside the gene matches. The CDR3 spans 16 residues. The CDR3 DNA sequence: TGTGCCAGCTCGACTTCTCTAGCGGGAGTTCAAGAGACCCAGTACTTC. It encodes CASSTSLAGVQETQYF.

This chain joins TRBV2 and TRBJ2-7; 9 bases align to TRBD2. CDR1 is SNHLY, CDR2 FYNNEI, per germline. The CDR3 is made up of 14 amino acids. Trimming took 8 bases from V and 1 from J; bases not matched to a gene: 6. CDR3 in DNA: TGTGCCAGCCTTAGCGGGAGAGGGTCCTACGAGCAGTACTTC. Its protein is CASLSGRGSYEQYF.

This chain connects TRBV5-4 to TRBJ2-2, with a weak D call TRBD1 (5 bases). This CDR3 spans 14 amino acids. The germline V gene encodes CDR1 SGHNT and CDR2 YYREEE (reference sequence). V gave up 7 bases and J gave up 1 base, with 11 bases separating them. The CDR3 region has the DNA TGTGCCAGCGGGTCCAGGGAGAACACCGGGGAGCTGTTTTTT. Translation gives CASGSRENTGELFF.

The rearrangement joins TRBV11-2 to TRBJ2-7; possibly TRBD1 for D (8 bases). V lost 7 bases and J 4 bases, leaving 17 bases between the germline ends. This CDR3 is built from 14 residues. CDR1 is SGHAT, CDR2 FQNNGV, per germline. The CDR3 loop reads CASTYDRGGYEQYF. CDR3 DNA sequence: TGTGCCAGCACTTACGACAGGGGAGGGTACGAGCAGTACTTC.

The rearrangement links TRBV19 to TRBJ1-6; D call uncertain. Per the germline V gene, CDR1 is LNHDA and CDR2 is SQIVND (reference sequence). The CDR3 consists of 13 residues. The V end lost 5 bases, the J end lost 10 bases, and 12 bases lay between the germline ends. The CDR3 bases are TGTGCCAGTAGTCGGATTGTCGGGTCACCCCTCCACTTT. Its translation is CASSRIVGSPLHF.

The chain uses TRBV21-1 and TRBJ2-7; TRBD2 reflects the table's D call only, with no check against the DNA. TRBV21-1 constitutes a pseudogene. The CDR3 has 15 amino acids. The chain's CDR3 is CASSNPGLACYEQYF. The CDR3 DNA follows: TGTGCCAGCAGCAACCCGGGACTAGCGTGCTACGAGCAGTACTTC.

This clone was counted only a few times. This rearrangement joins TRBV6-1 to TRBJ1-5, with D unresolved. Germline lookup yields CDR1 MNHNS and CDR2 SASEGT. The CDR3 consists of 14 residues. Trimming shortened V by 2 bases and J by 0 bases, and 5 bases separated the two germline ends. The CDR3 coding sequence is TGTGCCAGCAGTGAATCATTTAGCAATCAGCCCCAGCATTTT. Residues: CASSESFSNQPQHF.

V gene TRBV19 combines with J gene TRBJ2-1, with D tentatively TRBD2 (6 bases). Trimming removed 2 bases from V and 3 bases from J, with 11 bases in between. Looked up from germline, CDR1 is LNHDA and CDR2 is SQIVND (reference sequence). The CDR3 spans 15 residues. CDR3 loop: CASSILAGNYNEQFF. The CDR3, as DNA: TGTGCCAGTAGTATATTGGCGGGAAACTACAATGAGCAGTTCTTC.

There are a few counts of this clone. This sequence joins TRBV6-5 and TRBJ2-7; 10 bases fit TRBD2. V was pared by 5 bases and J by 4 bases, with 8 bases of the junction left unmatched. The CDR3 consists of 15 residues. Germline CDR1 reads MNHEY; CDR2 reads SVGAGI. CDR3 in DNA: TGTGCCAGCAGTCCTACTAGCGGGATTGTGTACGAGCAGTACTTC. It is translated as CASSPTSGIVYEQYF.

This clone appeared a single time. The genes are TRBV15 and TRBJ1-4, with 9 bases lining up with TRBD1. The CDR3 runs to 16 residues. The germline gives CDR1 LNHNV, CDR2 YYDKDF (reference sequence). The trim removed 1 base at V and 8 bases at J, leaving 8 bases unmatched. The CDR3 loop reads CATSRGPTGGEEKLFF. CDR3 DNA: TGTGCCACCAGCAGAGGCCCGACAGGGGGAGAGGAAAAACTGTTTTTT.

The CDR3 sequence: CASSLPGQSYEQYF. For the CDR3, the DNA is TGCGCCAGCAGCTTACCGGGACAGTCCTACGAGCAGTACTTC. This chain links TRBV5-1 with TRBJ2-7, with 7 bases identical to TRBD1. CDR3 length: 14 residues. CDR1 and CDR2 from the germline V gene are SGHRS and YFSETQ. Trimming removed 2 bases from V and 1 base from J; junction bases left unmatched: 3.

The chain uses TRBV9 and TRBJ1-4; D might be TRBD1 (6 bases). Trimming shortened V by 0 bases and J by 5 bases, and 8 bases separated the two germline ends. The germline V gene encodes CDR1 SGDLS and CDR2 YYNGEE. The CDR3 contains 14 residues. The CDR3 nucleotides read TGTGCCAGCAGCGTAGGCAGGGGAAATGAAAAACTGTTTTTT. This gives the protein CASSVGRGNEKLFF. The complete variable domain, with remaining parts taken from reference TRBV9 and TRBJ1-4, reads DSGVTQTPKHLITATGQRVTLRCSPRSGDLSVYWYQQSLDQGLQFLIQYYNGEERAKGNILERFSAQQFPDLHSELNLSSLELGDSALYFCASSVGRGNEKLFFGSGTQLSVL.

The chain is built from TRBV5-8 and TRBJ1-1; D possibly corresponds to TRBD1 (6 bases). V was cut by 5 bases and J by 7 bases, with 15 bases left in between. Germline CDR1 reads SGHTS; CDR2 reads YDEGEE. This CDR3 spans 13 amino acids. The CDR3 DNA is TGTGCCAGCAGTACGAGGGGGGGGGTTGAAGCTTTCTTT. Translating it yields CASSTRGGVEAFF.